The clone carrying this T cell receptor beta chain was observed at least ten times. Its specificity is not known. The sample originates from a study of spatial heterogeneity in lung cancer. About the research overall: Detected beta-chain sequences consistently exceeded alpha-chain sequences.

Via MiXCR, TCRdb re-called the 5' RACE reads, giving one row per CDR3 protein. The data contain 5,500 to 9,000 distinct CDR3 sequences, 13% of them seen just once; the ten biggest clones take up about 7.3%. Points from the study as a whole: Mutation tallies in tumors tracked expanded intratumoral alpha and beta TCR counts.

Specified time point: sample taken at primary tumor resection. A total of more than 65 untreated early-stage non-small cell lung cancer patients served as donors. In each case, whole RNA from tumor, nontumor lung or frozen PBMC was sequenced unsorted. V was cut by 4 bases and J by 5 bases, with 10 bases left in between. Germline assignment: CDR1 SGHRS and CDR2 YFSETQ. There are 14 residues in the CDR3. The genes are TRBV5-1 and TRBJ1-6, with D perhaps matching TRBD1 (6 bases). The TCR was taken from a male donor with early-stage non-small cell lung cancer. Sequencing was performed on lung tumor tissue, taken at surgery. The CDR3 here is CASSQQGDNSPLHF. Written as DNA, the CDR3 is TGCGCCAGCAGCCAACAGGGAGATAATTCACCCCTCCACTTT.